The next 2 T cell receptor beta chains were all read from a single sample in a study of blood T cells in healthy people across ages. Primed by a sample-barcoded 5' primer and a J-beta primer mix, a second PCR proceeded for 7 to 11 cycles. TCRdb used MiXCR to reprocess the 5' RACE reads, holding one entry per CDR3 protein. Of some 1.5 million distinct CDR3 sequences listed, roughly 27% are singletons. Sequencing input: blood. Source of these receptors: a woman in her 30s in good health.

The chain employs TRBV7-2 and TRBJ1-2; no clear D gene. This CDR3 spans 16 amino acids. Trimming stripped 4 bases from V and 5 bases from J, with 20 bases between. CDR1 is SGHTA and CDR2 is FQGNSA in the germline V gene. CDR3 in DNA: TGTGCCAGCAGCTCACCTCAGGAGGGCAGTTTTTATGGCTACACCTTC. Translated: CASSSPQEGSFYGYTF.

The chain is built from TRBV28 and TRBJ1-4, with D perhaps TRBD1 (6 bases). V was cut by 2 bases and J by 0 bases, with 22 bases left in between. Per germline, CDR1 MDHEN and CDR2 SYDVKM. CDR3 length equals 20 residues. The CDR3 DNA reads TGTGCCAGCAGTTTACTTCAACTTACCAACAGGGCCGCAACTAATGAAAAACTGTTTTTT. Its translation: CASSLLQLTNRAATNEKLFF.